This TCR beta chain was observed in a study of blood T cell repertoires in COVID-19. Study-level information: PBMCs, B-cell-depleted T cells, or T cells provided the cDNA or gDNA that made up the material.

Authors' data handling: Reference gene primer amplification yielded estimated nucleated cell counts. Clones were sequenced by immunoSEQ multiplex PCR, and TCRdb holds only the in-frame ones, with some missing. V, J and clone size reflect that table, while D and trimming were determined from the DNA. Of around 250,000 clones detected, about 85% appear once; the ten largest clones hold 3.6%. The sample consisted of peripheral blood. This TCR was sampled from a young man with active or convalescent COVID-19.

The CDR3 DNA follows: TGTGCCAGCAGAGAGGATTGGTCGAGCAATGAGCAGTTCTTC. It encodes CASREDWSSNEQFF. The gene calls are TRBV7-2 and TRBJ2-1; no clear D gene. The germline V gene has CDR1 SGHTA and CDR2 FQGNSA. V was pared by 6 bases and J by 6 bases, with 15 bases between. The CDR3 is 14 residues long.